These 32 T cell receptor beta chains originate from one sample sequenced in a study of spatial heterogeneity in lung cancer. Whole-study results and caveats: Mutation counts in tumors were tracked by counts of expanded intratumoral alpha and beta TCRs.

This sample's time point: sample taken at primary tumor resection. TCRdb reprocessed the 5' RACE reads with MiXCR, giving one entry per CDR3 protein. The table records around 95,000 distinct CDR3 sequences, about 4.4% of them present only once. Their specific antigens are unknown. Sequenced material: lung tumor tissue, taken at surgery. The source of these receptors is a male donor with early-stage non-small cell lung cancer.

This clonotype appeared many times. The chain couples TRBV4-1 to TRBJ1-2, with a weak D call TRBD1 (6 bases). Deletions cut 4 bases from V and 3 bases from J, with 15 bases between. Germline loops: CDR1 MGHRA, CDR2 YSYEKL. The CDR3 length is 15 residues. The DNA of the CDR3 is TGCGCCAGCAGCCTCTCACCCGACAGGTACTATGGCTACACCTTC. This translates into CASSLSPDRYYGYTF.

This clonotype was picked up many times. The V and J genes are TRBV12-3 or TRBV12-4 and TRBJ2-3, with TRBD2 matching over 9 bases. This CDR3 spans 15 amino acids. The V and J ends lost 5 bases and 1 base, in that order; junction bases with no gene match: 4. In DNA form, the CDR3 reads TGTGCCAGCAGTCCCCGGACTAGCGGCACAGATACGCAGTATTTT. Translated, it gives CASSPRTSGTDTQYF.

The chain has TRBV20-1 and TRBJ2-3; 13 positions agree with TRBD2. V shed 6 bases, J shed 1 base, and the junction held 10 bases outside the gene matches. This CDR3 contains 17 residues. Germline-derived CDR1 and CDR2 are DFQATT and SNEGSKA (reference sequence). In nucleotides, the CDR3 is TGCAGTGCCCGGACTAGCGGGAGCGTTGGAGGCACAGATACGCAGTATTTT. The encoded protein is CSARTSGSVGGTDTQYF.

This clonotype was observed at least ten times. V and J are TRBV4-2 and TRBJ2-5; 9 bases agree with TRBD2. The germline V gene encodes CDR1 LGHNA and CDR2 YNFKEQ. The CDR3 loop spans 17 amino acids. With 0 bases clipped from V and 5 bases from J, the junction kept 10 bases outside the gene matches. The CDR3 is CASSQEGAALAGETQYF. CDR3 in DNA: TGTGCCAGCAGCCAAGAGGGGGCGGCACTAGCGGGCGAGACCCAGTACTTC.

The chain employs TRBV7-9 and TRBJ2-5; D is undetermined. CDR3 length: 14 amino acids. Looked up from germline, CDR1 is SEHNR and CDR2 is FQNEAQ (reference sequence). V dropped 5 bases and J dropped 4 bases, with 14 bases sitting between them. The CDR3 reads CASSPTNGVETQYF. DNA for the CDR3: TGTGCCAGCAGCCCGACCAATGGGGTAGAGACCCAGTACTTC.

This clonotype was observed a few times. The V gene is TRBV20-1, the J gene TRBJ2-7; 13 bases fit TRBD2. CDR1 is DFQATT, CDR2 SNEGSKA, per germline (reference sequence). V lost 1 base, J lost 7 bases, and 7 bases stayed unmatched. This CDR3 is 15 amino acids long. This CDR3 reads CSARVGTSGDGEQYF. Written as DNA, the CDR3 is TGCAGTGCTAGAGTGGGGACTAGCGGGGACGGGGAGCAGTACTTC.

The rearrangement uses TRBV6-2 or TRBV6-3 and TRBJ1-2; D unclear. Germline CDR1 MNHEY, CDR2 SVGEGT. V gave up 5 bases and J gave up 0 bases, with 4 bases separating them. The CDR3 is 12 amino acids. DNA for the CDR3: TGTGCCAGCAGTACTACTAACTATGGCTACACCTTC. It translates to CASSTTNYGYTF.

This clonotype has at least ten counts. V is TRBV4-1 and J is TRBJ2-5, with D possibly being TRBD1 (5 bases). There are 14 residues in the CDR3. Trimming took 0 bases from V and 4 from J, leaving 9 bases between them. The V gene's germline CDR1 is MGHRA and CDR2 YSYEKL. The CDR3 bases are TGCGCCAGCAGCCAAGATCGGCAGGGAGAGACCCAGTACTTC. Its protein product is CASSQDRQGETQYF.

This rearrangement joins TRBV6-6 to TRBJ1-1; TRBD1 agrees at 7 bases. The V gene's germline CDR1 is MNHNY and CDR2 SVGAGI (reference sequence). This CDR3 contains 13 residues. V trimming: 8 bases; J trimming: 1 base; junction bases outside the gene matches: 4. The CDR3 DNA follows: TGTGCCAGCCTCAGGGGGAGGAACACTGAAGCTTTCTTT. Protein product: CASLRGRNTEAFF.

About this clonotype itself: This may arise from a read error, as a much more abundant clone is one base away. This chain links TRBV27 with TRBJ2-1, with 12 nucleotides matching TRBD2. CDR1 is MNHEY, CDR2 SMNVEV, per germline (reference sequence). The V and J ends lost 6 bases and 9 bases, in that order; junction bases with no gene match: 6. The CDR3 is 14 amino acids. The DNA of the CDR3 is TGTGCCAGCAGAAATCTAGCGGGAGGGGTTGAGCAGTTCTTC. It translates to CASRNLAGGVEQFF.

There are many counts of this clonotype. The chain carries TRBV7-9 and TRBJ1-1; D is undetermined. Deletions cut 4 bases from V and 2 bases from J, with 8 bases between. CDR3 length equals 13 residues. Germline CDR1 SEHNR, CDR2 FQNEAQ (reference sequence). The CDR3 loop is CASSSAFNTEAFF. For the CDR3, the DNA is TGTGCCAGCAGCTCCGCGTTCAACACTGAAGCTTTCTTT.

This clonotype was found many times. The V and J genes are TRBV6-1 and TRBJ1-4; 12 bases line up with TRBD1. This CDR3 comprises 16 residues. Germline V gene data show CDR1 as MNHNS and CDR2 as SASEGT. Losses at the gene ends were 5 bases for V and 3 bases for J; bases not matched to a gene: 4. In nucleotides, the CDR3 is TGTGCCAGCAGTCGGGACAGGGGGCGGCCTAATGAAAAACTGTTTTTT. Residues: CASSRDRGRPNEKLFF.

The sample holds many counts of this clonotype. CDR3 residues: CASRSAGVTDTQYF. CDR3 DNA: TGTGCCAGCAGGTCGGCAGGGGTCACAGATACGCAGTATTTT. The chain is built from TRBV28 and TRBJ2-3; tentative D call: TRBD1 (6 bases). The V and J ends lost 6 bases and 2 bases respectively, with 12 bases between them. Germline CDR1 is MDHEN and CDR2 is SYDVKM. CDR3 length: 14 amino acids.

This clonotype has ten or more counts. The chain links TRBV9 to TRBJ1-2, with unresolved D. With 2 bases removed from V and 1 base from J, the gap between germline ends came to 6 bases. Per the germline V gene, CDR1 is SGDLS and CDR2 is YYNGEE. The CDR3 is 13 amino acids. As DNA, the CDR3 is TGTGCCAGCAGCGTTGCAGATAACTATGGCTACACCTTC. Translating gives CASSVADNYGYTF.

The chain employs TRBV19 and TRBJ2-1; 8 positions agree with TRBD2. The germline gives CDR1 LNHDA, CDR2 SQIVND (reference sequence). With V trimmed by 9 bases and J by 2 bases, 0 bases remained unmatched. This CDR3 contains 12 residues. Here the CDR3 DNA reads TGTGCCAGCGGGAGGGCCTACAATGAGCAGTTCTTC. This encodes CASGRAYNEQFF. The variable domain in full, completed from reference TRBV19 and TRBJ2-1, reads DGGITQSPKYLFRKEGQNVTLSCEQNLNHDAMYWYRQDPGQGLRLIYYSQIVNDFQKGDIAEGYSVSREKKESFPLTVTSAQKNPTAFYLCASGRAYNEQFFGPGTRLTVL.

This clonotype appeared many times. V is TRBV6-5 and J is TRBJ2-3; no clear D. CDR3 length: 13 residues. Germline loops: CDR1 MNHEY, CDR2 SVGAGI. The ends were cut back, 6 bases at V and 0 bases at J, with 7 bases in the middle. Written as DNA, the CDR3 is TGTGCCAGCAGAGGACCGAGCACAGATACGCAGTATTTT. Protein: CASRGPSTDTQYF.

This clonotype was detected ten times or more. V is TRBV12-3 or TRBV12-4 and J is TRBJ1-1, with unresolved D. Trimming shortened V by 10 bases and J by 4 bases, and 16 bases separated the two germline ends. The CDR3 has 13 residues. CDR3 protein: CATLVGSATEAFF. The CDR3 bases are TGTGCCACCCTAGTGGGCTCTGCCACTGAAGCTTTCTTT.

This clonotype was seen many times. The V gene is TRBV24-1, the J gene TRBJ1-2, with 8 bases identical to TRBD1. Germline loops: CDR1 KGHDR, CDR2 SFDVKD. The CDR3 has 17 residues. J lost 9 bases, V lost 1 base, and 15 bases had no gene match. This CDR3 reads CATSDFGGQDFSASYTF. The CDR3 region has the DNA TGTGCCACCAGTGATTTTGGGGGACAGGATTTCTCCGCGAGCTACACCTTC.

This clonotype was found many times. Its ends do not fully match the called genes, so a read error is possible. The rearrangement uses TRBV4-1 and TRBJ2-5, with D possibly TRBD1 on 5 matching bases. This CDR3 is 13 amino acids long. From germline, CDR1 is MGHRA and CDR2 YSYEKL. The CDR3 DNA follows: TGCGCCAGCAGCAAAGACAGAGAAGAGACCCAGTACTTC. Its translation: CASSKDREETQYF.

CDR3 sequence reads: CASLSTGRPNTGELFF. The CDR3 DNA reads as TGTGCCAGCCTCAGCACGGGACGTCCGAACACCGGGGAGCTGTTTTTT. V gene TRBV12-3 or TRBV12-4 combines with J gene TRBJ2-2; D could derive from TRBD1 or TRBD2 (5 bases each). Trimming left V 8 bases short and J 0 bases short, with 16 bases between. The CDR3 spans 16 residues.

The sample holds many counts of this clonotype. V usage is TRBV28 and J usage is TRBJ2-7, with TRBD2 matching 7 bases. Germline V lookup: CDR1 MDHEN, CDR2 SYDVKM. The junction had 10 bases not matched to a gene; V was cut back by 4 bases and J by 1 base. This CDR3 contains 16 residues. CDR3 in amino acids: CASSSPTKRGSYEQYF. The CDR3 bases are TGTGCCAGCAGTTCCCCGACTAAGCGGGGATCCTACGAGCAGTACTTC.

This clonotype was counted at least ten times. The CDR3 region is CSASPLSGAYEQYF. CDR3 DNA sequence: TGCAGTGCTAGCCCCCTGTCGGGGGCCTACGAGCAGTACTTC. The V gene is TRBV20-1, the J gene TRBJ2-7; D is possibly TRBD2 (6 bases). V gave up 3 bases and J gave up 2 bases, with 14 bases separating them. CDR3 length: 14 residues. CDR1 is DFQATT, CDR2 SNEGSKA, per germline (reference sequence).

Many counts were recorded for this clonotype. The chain uses TRBV7-2 and TRBJ2-3; D is unresolved. V was cut by 5 bases and J by 2 bases, with 8 bases left in between. Germline V gene sequence: CDR1 SGHTA, CDR2 FQGNSA. The CDR3 has 13 amino acids. CDR3 nucleotide sequence: TGTGCCAGCAGCGAAGGAGTCACAGATACGCAGTATTTT. Its translation is CASSEGVTDTQYF.

The genes are TRBV28 and TRBJ1-2, with 9 bases that match TRBD1. V lost 4 bases to trimming and J lost 5 bases; unmatched junction nucleotides: 2. The CDR3 is 13 amino acids. Germline assignment: CDR1 MDHEN and CDR2 SYDVKM. In nucleotides, the CDR3 is TGTGCCAGCAGTTACAGGGGGCTTTATGGCTACACCTTC. Translation: CASSYRGLYGYTF.

In this sample, this clonotype turned up a few times. The chain employs TRBV5-5 and TRBJ2-3; no clear D gene. This CDR3 spans 13 amino acids. Deletions cut 4 bases from V and 2 bases from J, with 8 bases between. In germline, CDR1 is SGHKS, CDR2 YYEKEE (reference sequence). Here the CDR3 DNA reads TGTGCCAGCAGCATGATTAACACAGATACGCAGTATTTT. Amino acid sequence: CASSMINTDTQYF.

The rearrangement links TRBV6-6 to TRBJ2-1; no clear D gene. The CDR3 is 13 amino acids. Trimming took off 10 bases at V and 4 bases at J, with 14 bases between the two ends. Germline V lookup: CDR1 MNHNY, CDR2 SVGAGI (reference sequence). The CDR3: CATSGSVYNEQFF. In nucleotides, the CDR3 is TGTGCCACCTCTGGGTCGGTTTACAATGAGCAGTTCTTC.

Turning to this clonotype: A much larger clone differs by one base, so this may be a read error. V gene TRBV24-1 combines with J gene TRBJ2-2; D ambiguous. CDR1 is KGHDR and CDR2 is SFDVKD in the germline V gene. The length of the CDR3 is 14 residues. V lost 9 bases, J lost 3 bases, and 13 bases lay in between. CDR3 amino acids: CATGWTPDTGELFF. CDR3 DNA: TGTGCCACCGGCTGGACCCCAGACACCGGGGAGCTGTTTTTT.

This clonotype has just a few counts. V is TRBV7-9 and J is TRBJ2-4; perhaps TRBD1 as D (6 bases). Per the germline V gene, CDR1 is SEHNR and CDR2 is FQNEAQ (reference sequence). This CDR3 spans 15 amino acids. Trimming took off 2 bases at V and 1 base at J, with 9 bases between the two ends. This chain's CDR3 is CASSLNQGAKNIQYF. The CDR3, as DNA: TGTGCCAGCAGCTTAAACCAGGGGGCCAAAAACATTCAGTACTTC.

This clonotype was picked up many times. This chain joins TRBV12-3 or TRBV12-4 and TRBJ1-3; D is unclear. The V end was cut by 3 bases, the J end by 2 bases, with 2 bases between. The CDR3 is 12 residues long. CDR3 amino acids: CASSFAGNTIYF. The CDR3 DNA reads as TGTGCCAGCAGTTTCGCTGGAAACACCATATATTTT.

This clonotype was seen at least ten times. The J gene is TRBJ2-2, the V gene TRBV3-1, with TRBD2 matching 7 bases. This CDR3 comprises 13 residues. The trim removed 6 bases at V and 5 bases at J, leaving 3 bases unmatched. CDR1 is LGHDT and CDR2 is YNNKEL in the germline V gene (reference sequence). The CDR3 DNA reads TGTGCCAGCAGTAATAGCGGGACCGGGGAGCTGTTTTTT. This codes for CASSNSGTGELFF. Based on the CDR3 plus reference TRBV3-1 and TRBJ2-2, the full variable domain is DTAVSQTPKYLVTQMGNDKSIKCEQNLGHDTMYWYKQDSKKFLKIMFSYNNKELIINETVPNRFSPKSPDKAHLNLHINSLELGDSAVYFCASSNSGTGELFFGEGSRLTVL.

This clonotype was detected ten times or more. The genes are TRBV10-3 and TRBJ1-4; TRBD1 agrees at 7 bases. Germline V gene data show CDR1 as ENHRY and CDR2 as SYGVKD. V dropped 3 bases and J dropped 8; count of bases not matched to a gene: 6. The CDR3 has 14 amino acids. The chain's CDR3 is CAISDRQGGEKLFF. CDR3 nucleotides: TGTGCCATCAGTGATCGGCAGGGGGGCGAAAAACTGTTTTTT.

The sample holds many counts of this clonotype. The rearrangement links TRBV29-1 to TRBJ2-3; D gene uncertain. The CDR3 is made up of 13 amino acids. With 7 bases removed from V and 2 bases from J, the gap between germline ends came to 13 bases. Germline V lookup: CDR1 SQVTM, CDR2 ANQGSEA. In nucleotides, the CDR3 is TGCAGCGGTAGACGGAGACTCACAGATACGCAGTATTTT. It encodes CSGRRRLTDTQYF.